Below are 26 T cell receptor beta chains sequenced from a single sample in a study of control samples from healthy donors and cancer patients. The data were produced by immunoSEQ multiplex PCR, yet TCRdb's version contains in-frame clones alone and is incomplete. The profile covers approximately 120,000 clones, with roughly 91% appearing a single time and over 6.5% taken by the ten largest. The sequencing input was blood. All receptors come from a man in his forties in good health.

V is TRBV6-6 and J is TRBJ2-3; possible D gene TRBD1, 5 bases. The CDR3 is 15 amino acids. V was shortened by 8 bases and J by 0 bases, with 15 bases between the two germline ends. Germline CDR1 is MNHNY and CDR2 is SVGAGI (reference sequence). The CDR3 reads CASGNGQASTDTQYF. CDR3 sequence (DNA): TGTGCCAGCGGAAATGGACAAGCTAGCACAGATACGCAGTATTTT.

The chain links TRBV30 to TRBJ2-7; the match to TRBD1 covers 10 bases. Germline V gene data show CDR1 as GTSNPN and CDR2 as SVGIG (reference sequence). This CDR3 contains 14 residues. J was trimmed by 6 bases and V by 3 bases; bases with no gene match: 8. This CDR3 reads CAWRGDRGRPEQYF. CDR3 nucleotides: TGTGCCTGGAGAGGTGACAGGGGGCGCCCCGAGCAGTACTTC.

The CDR3 nucleotides are TGCGCCAGCAGGCTATCCTCATCCTACAATGAGCAGTTCTTC. It codes for CASRLSSSYNEQFF. The chain combines TRBV5-1 with TRBJ2-1; D not certain. Germline CDR1 reads SGHRS; CDR2 reads YFSETQ. V was pared by 5 bases and J by 1 base, with 10 bases between. The CDR3 totals 14 residues.

The chain carries TRBV4-3 and TRBJ2-3; TRBD2 aligns across 8 bases. The CDR3 consists of 19 residues. V was pared by 0 bases and J by 0 bases, with 11 bases of the junction left unmatched. Germline CDR1 LGHNA, CDR2 YSLEER. This CDR3 is CASSQDWGAKRGSTDTQYF. The CDR3 DNA reads TGCGCCAGCAGCCAAGATTGGGGGGCAAAGCGGGGGAGCACAGATACGCAGTATTTT.

V usage is TRBV18 and J usage is TRBJ1-5; D might be TRBD1 (6 bases). Germline V gives CDR1 KGHSH, CDR2 LQKENI. Trimming shortened V by 4 bases and J by 0 bases, and 13 bases separated the two germline ends. The CDR3 sequence is 16 residues long. The CDR3 bases are TGTGCCAGCTCACTTACAGGGCTTCTTAGCAATCAGCCCCAGCATTTT. Its protein is CASSLTGLLSNQPQHF.

Notes on this clone: The sample contains more than one DNA sequence encoding this CDR3. The genes are TRBV7-2 and TRBJ2-3; D is ambiguous. This CDR3 has 12 residues. V was pared by 4 bases and J by 2 bases, with 4 bases between. The V gene's germline CDR1 is SGHTA and CDR2 FQGNSA. In DNA form, the CDR3 reads TGTGCCAGCAGCTCCTACACAGATACGCAGTATTTT. It translates to CASSSYTDTQYF.

The chain is built from TRBV9 and TRBJ2-7; 8 bases map to TRBD1. Per germline, CDR1 SGDLS and CDR2 YYNGEE. J was trimmed by 4 bases and V by 0 bases; bases with no gene match: 3. The CDR3 loop spans 14 amino acids. CDR3 nucleotide sequence: TGTGCCAGCAGCGTAGGGGGACAGGATTACGAGCAGTACTTC. Translated, it gives CASSVGGQDYEQYF. Complete variable domain (other parts from reference TRBV9 and TRBJ2-7): DSGVTQTPKHLITATGQRVTLRCSPRSGDLSVYWYQQSLDQGLQFLIQYYNGEERAKGNILERFSAQQFPDLHSELNLSSLELGDSALYFCASSVGGQDYEQYFGPGTRLTVT.

V gene TRBV4-3 combines with J gene TRBJ1-4; 10 bases map to TRBD1. Germline lookup yields CDR1 LGHNA and CDR2 YSLEER. V shed 4 bases and J 7 bases; nucleotides not matched to a gene: 9. The CDR3 sequence is 16 residues long. This chain's CDR3 is CASSLTGGAGGEKLFF. The CDR3 DNA sequence: TGCGCCAGCAGCCTGACAGGGGGCGCCGGGGGTGAAAAACTGTTTTTT.

The chain carries TRBV4-3 and TRBJ2-7; D is possibly TRBD1 or TRBD2 (5 bases each). V dropped 0 bases and J dropped 6 bases, with 12 bases sitting between them. There are 14 residues in the CDR3. Germline-derived CDR1 and CDR2 are LGHNA and YSLEER. The CDR3: CASSQDEGSGEQYF. The DNA for the CDR3 is TGCGCCAGCAGCCAAGATGAGGGGTCCGGCGAGCAGTACTTC.

The chain uses TRBV5-6 and TRBJ2-1; no firm D call. Germline V gene data show CDR1 as SGHDT and CDR2 as YYEEEE. This CDR3 region has 11 residues. The germline V and J ends were trimmed by 3 bases and 4 bases, with 2 bases remaining between them. The CDR3 spells CASSYYNEQFF. The CDR3 nucleotides read TGTGCCAGCAGCTATTACAATGAGCAGTTCTTC.

V gene TRBV7-6 combines with J gene TRBJ2-7; tentatively, D is TRBD1 (7 bases). Trimming left V 5 bases short and J 1 base short, with 15 bases between. This CDR3 contains 15 residues. In germline, CDR1 is SGHVS, CDR2 FNYEAQ. The CDR3 DNA sequence: TGTGCCAGCAGCCGCGGGACAGATTATTCCTACGAGCAGTACTTC. It encodes CASSRGTDYSYEQYF. Drawing the rest from reference TRBV7-6 and TRBJ2-7, the complete variable domain is GAGVSQSPRYKVTKRGQDVALRCDPISGHVSLYWYRQALGQGPEFLTYFNYEAQQDKSGLPNDRFSAERPEGSISTLTIQRTEQRDSAMYRCASSRGTDYSYEQYFGPGTRLTVT.

The CDR3 bases are TGTGCCAGCAGTGTACCGGGACTGAGGCTACTAAACTATGGCTACACCTTC. It yields the protein CASSVPGLRLLNYGYTF. The chain employs TRBV6-1 and TRBJ1-2; a possible D gene is TRBD1 (5 bases). Trimming pared 4 bases from V and 2 bases from J, leaving 20 bases between. This CDR3 has 17 amino acids. Germline lookup yields CDR1 MNHNS and CDR2 SASEGT.

The rearrangement links TRBV30 to TRBJ2-7; D is unresolved. The ends were cut back, 3 bases at V and 3 bases at J, with 6 bases in the middle. Germline loops: CDR1 GTSNPN, CDR2 SVGIG (reference sequence). The CDR3 runs 11 residues. CDR3 amino acids: CAWRAHYEQYF. The CDR3 DNA sequence: TGTGCCTGGAGGGCCCACTACGAGCAGTACTTC.

J is TRBJ2-1 and V is TRBV24-1; TRBD1 matches 9 bases. CDR3 length: 16 residues. After removal of 1 base from V and 6 bases from J, the junction contained 6 bases not matched to a gene. Germline V gene data show CDR1 as KGHDR and CDR2 as SFDVKD. The CDR3 nucleotides are TGTGCCACCAGTGATTTTGGGGACAGGGCAGGCAATGAGCAGTTCTTC. It yields the protein CATSDFGDRAGNEQFF.

The J gene is TRBJ1-4, the V gene TRBV15; D may be TRBD1 (6 bases). Germline values: CDR1 LNHNV, CDR2 YYDKDF (reference sequence). The CDR3 is made up of 14 amino acids. Trimming left V 3 bases short and J 8 bases short, with 13 bases between. The CDR3 nucleotides are TGTGCCACCAGCAGGGAACAGGGAGGGGAAAAACTGTTTTTT. Encoded protein: CATSREQGGEKLFF. The full variable domain, in which reference TRBV15 and TRBJ1-4 provide the parts outside the CDR3, is DAMVIQNPRYQVTQFGKPVTLSCSQTLNHNVMYWYQQKSSQAPKLLFHYYDKDFNNEADTPDNFQSRRPNTSFCFLDIRSPGLGDTAMYLCATSREQGGEKLFFGSGTQLSVL.

The chain combines TRBV4-1 with TRBJ1-6, with TRBD1 as a possible D gene (6 bases). From germline, CDR1 is MGHRA and CDR2 YSYEKL. The CDR3 loop spans 13 amino acids. The V gene lost 3 bases and the J gene lost 10 bases, with 10 bases spanning the gap. CDR3 amino acids: CASSQNRESPLHF. In DNA, the CDR3 is TGCGCCAGCAGCCAGAACAGGGAATCACCCCTCCACTTT.

The table lists this clone with a count of one. The rearrangement links TRBV7-9 to TRBJ2-3; D possibly corresponds to TRBD2 (5 bases). The ends were cut back, 3 bases at V and 4 bases at J, with 20 bases in the middle. The CDR3 sequence is 17 residues long. From germline, CDR1 is SEHNR and CDR2 FQNEAQ (reference sequence). In nucleotides, the CDR3 is TGTGCCAGCAGCTTCCCCCGGGCGACACTAGTCTCAGATACGCAGTATTTT. Translated: CASSFPRATLVSDTQYF.

The chain has TRBV5-1 and TRBJ2-2, with D perhaps matching TRBD2 (5 bases). The V end lost 0 bases, the J end lost 2 bases, and 11 bases lay between the germline ends. This CDR3 is 16 amino acids long. CDR1 and CDR2 from the germline V gene are SGHRS and YFSETQ. DNA of the CDR3: TGCGCCAGCAGCTTGGACTCCGGGATAAACACCGGGGAGCTGTTTTTT. Translation gives CASSLDSGINTGELFF.

In DNA, the CDR3 is TGTGCCAGCAGCCAAGCTGGGGCAGGAGCGAATTCACCCCTCCACTTT. Residues: CASSQAGAGANSPLHF. The chain has TRBV3-1 (or the pseudogene TRBV3-2) and TRBJ1-6, with D tentatively TRBD1 (5 bases). Trimming took off 1 base at V and 7 bases at J, with 14 bases between the two ends. The CDR3 spans 16 residues. The germline gives CDR1 LGHDT, CDR2 YNNKEL (reference sequence).

The chain couples TRBV25-1 to TRBJ1-4; D is unclear. V was cut by 6 bases and J by 8 bases, with 7 bases left in between. The CDR3 runs to 11 residues. Per germline, CDR1 MGHDK and CDR2 SYGVNS. This CDR3 is CASSAGEKLFF. In DNA form, the CDR3 reads TGTGCCAGCAGCGCCGGGGAAAAACTGTTTTTT.

The chain has TRBV27 and TRBJ2-5; 7 bases agree with TRBD2. Germline V gene sequence: CDR1 MNHEY, CDR2 SMNVEV (reference sequence). The V gene end was trimmed by 3 bases and the J gene end by 5 bases; junction bases not matched to a gene: 3. The CDR3 spans 13 residues. The CDR3 is CASSLWGGETQYF. The CDR3 DNA sequence: TGTGCCAGCAGTTTGTGGGGGGGGGAGACCCAGTACTTC.

This chain uses TRBV14 with TRBJ2-1; the match to TRBD2 covers 8 bases. This CDR3 is 17 amino acids long. CDR1 is SGHDN and CDR2 is FVKESK in the germline V gene. V shed 2 bases, J shed 0 bases, and the junction held 6 bases outside the gene matches. The CDR3 protein is CASSQYGGESSYNEQFF. CDR3 nucleotides: TGTGCCAGCAGCCAATACGGGGGGGAGAGCTCCTACAATGAGCAGTTCTTC. The full variable domain, its missing parts supplied by reference TRBV14 and TRBJ2-1, is EAGVTQFPSHSVIEKGQTVTLRCDPISGHDNLYWYRRVMGKEIKFLLHFVKESKQDESGMPNNRFLAERTGGTYSTLKVQPAELEDSGVYFCASSQYGGESSYNEQFFGPGTRLTVL.

Note on this clone: Additional DNA sequences in this sample encode the identical CDR3. This rearrangement joins TRBV19 to TRBJ2-3, with 8 nucleotides matching TRBD1. V lost 5 bases, J lost 3 bases, and 4 bases stayed unmatched. Germline CDR1 is LNHDA and CDR2 is SQIVND (reference sequence). The CDR3 extends over 14 amino acids. The CDR3 region is CASSSDRVTDTQYF. As DNA, the CDR3 is TGTGCCAGTAGTTCGGACAGGGTAACAGATACGCAGTATTTT.

The gene calls are TRBV7-2 and TRBJ1-1; D may be TRBD1 (6 bases). The CDR3 loop spans 15 amino acids. V was pared by 1 base and J by 5 bases, with 14 bases between. The germline V gene encodes CDR1 SGHTA and CDR2 FQGNSA. CDR3 sequence reads: CASSLVGSGVTEAFF. The CDR3, as DNA: TGTGCCAGCAGCTTAGTAGGGTCAGGGGTTACTGAAGCTTTCTTT.

The chain links TRBV29-1 to TRBJ2-1; possibly TRBD2 for D (5 bases). The CDR3 runs 16 residues. V was trimmed by 1 base and J by 0 bases, leaving 13 bases between them. Germline V gene lookup returns CDR1 SQVTM and CDR2 ANQGSEA. The CDR3: CSVEALAIISYNEQFF. In DNA, the CDR3 is TGCAGCGTTGAAGCCCTAGCCATAATCTCCTACAATGAGCAGTTCTTC.

As concerns this clone: In the same sample, other DNA sequences code for this CDR3. The rearrangement links TRBV9 to TRBJ1-6; no firm D call. V was clipped by 0 bases and J by 6 bases, with 7 bases between them. Germline CDR1 and CDR2: SGDLS and YYNGEE. The CDR3 totals 14 residues. As DNA, the CDR3 is TGTGCCAGCAGCGTAGGTGGCCCTAATTCACCCCTCCACTTT. Translated, it gives CASSVGGPNSPLHF.